The text below deals with one T cell receptor (beta chain). Per the authors' pipeline: Using reference gene primer amplification, nucleated cell counts were estimated. Profiling relied on immunoSEQ multiplex PCR, and the TCRdb table lists in-frame clones only, not all of them. The V and J calls and clone size come from that table; D and trimming were worked out from the DNA. The table has roughly 160,000 clones, approximately 77% seen once. This sample is part of a study of blood T cell repertoires in COVID-19. As for the study in general: The United States, Italy and Spain provided the acute and convalescent COVID-19 samples. Sources were T cells, B-cell-depleted T cells, or PBMCs; the material itself was cDNA or gDNA.

The source of this sequence is a woman older than 75 with active or convalescent COVID-19. Sequencing was done on a sample of peripheral blood.

CDR3 sequence reads: CASSSLRTSGTVGPDTQYF. The DNA for the CDR3 is TGTGCCAGCTCATCCTTAAGGACTAGCGGGACGGTTGGCCCAGATACGCAGTATTTT. The chain couples TRBV18 to TRBJ2-3; 12 bases map to TRBD2. The CDR3 consists of 19 residues. Germline trimming cut 5 bases from V and 4 bases from J; bases unmatched to any gene: 16. Germline V CDR1 and CDR2: KGHSH, LQKENI.